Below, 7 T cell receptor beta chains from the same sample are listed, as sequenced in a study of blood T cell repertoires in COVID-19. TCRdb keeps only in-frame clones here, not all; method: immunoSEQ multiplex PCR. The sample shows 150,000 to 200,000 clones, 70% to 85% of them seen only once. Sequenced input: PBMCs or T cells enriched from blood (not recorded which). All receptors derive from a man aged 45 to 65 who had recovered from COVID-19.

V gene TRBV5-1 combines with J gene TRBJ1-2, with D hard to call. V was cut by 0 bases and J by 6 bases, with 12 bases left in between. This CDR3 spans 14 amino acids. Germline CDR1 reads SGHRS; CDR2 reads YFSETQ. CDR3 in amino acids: CASSLAGPGNGYTF. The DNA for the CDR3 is TGCGCCAGCAGCTTGGCCGGTCCGGGGAATGGCTACACCTTC.

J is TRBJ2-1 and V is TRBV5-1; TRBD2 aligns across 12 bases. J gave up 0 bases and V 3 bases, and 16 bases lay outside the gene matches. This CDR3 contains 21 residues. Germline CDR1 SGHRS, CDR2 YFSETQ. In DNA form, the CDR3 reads TGCGCCAGCAGCTCCGAAGACCCGACTAGCGGGGGATGGGGCTCCTACAATGAGCAGTTCTTC. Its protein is CASSSEDPTSGGWGSYNEQFF.

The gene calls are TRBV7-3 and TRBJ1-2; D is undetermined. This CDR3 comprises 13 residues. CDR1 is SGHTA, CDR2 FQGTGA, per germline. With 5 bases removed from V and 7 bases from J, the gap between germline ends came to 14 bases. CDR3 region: CASSPEDGRGYTF. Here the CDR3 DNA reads TGTGCCAGCAGCCCCGAGGATGGCCGTGGCTACACCTTC.

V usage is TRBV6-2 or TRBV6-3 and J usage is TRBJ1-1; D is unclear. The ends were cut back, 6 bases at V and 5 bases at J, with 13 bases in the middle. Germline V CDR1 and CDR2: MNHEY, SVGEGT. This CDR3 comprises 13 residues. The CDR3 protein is CASSIGGGTEAFF. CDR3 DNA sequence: TGTGCCAGCAGCATTGGCGGCGGGACTGAAGCTTTCTTT.

CDR3 amino acids: CASSRQGPNYGYTF. The CDR3 DNA sequence: TGTGCCAGCAGCCGACAGGGGCCGAACTATGGCTACACCTTC. J is TRBJ1-2 and V is TRBV2; 8 bases line up with TRBD1. Trimming took 6 bases from V and 2 from J; bases not matched to a gene: 5. The CDR3 is 14 residues long. Germline loops: CDR1 SNHLY, CDR2 FYNNEI.

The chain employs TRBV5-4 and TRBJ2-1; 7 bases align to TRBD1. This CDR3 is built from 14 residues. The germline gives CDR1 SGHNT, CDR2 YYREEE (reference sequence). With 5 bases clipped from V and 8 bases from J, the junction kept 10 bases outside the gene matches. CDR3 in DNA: TGTGCCAGCAGAAAGACAGGGACCAGCGATGAGCAGTTCTTC. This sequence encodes CASRKTGTSDEQFF.

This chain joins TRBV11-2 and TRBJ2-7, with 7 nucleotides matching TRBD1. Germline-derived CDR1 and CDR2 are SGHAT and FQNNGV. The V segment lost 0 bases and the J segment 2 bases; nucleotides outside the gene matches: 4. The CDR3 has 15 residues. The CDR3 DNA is TGTGCCAGCAGCTTAGAACAGGGGACACCCTACGAGCAGTACTTC. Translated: CASSLEQGTPYEQYF.